This TCR beta chain was identified during a study of T-cell memory formation after mild COVID-19. On the study more broadly: TCR clusters mostly belonged to single donors.

The sample holds many counts of this clonotype. Its antigen is unidentified. Study-wide findings and caveats: Pre-infection memory contained some responding clones, which suggested that cross-reactive memory had joined.

The CDR3 extends over 14 amino acids. Germline-derived CDR1 and CDR2 are LGHDT and YNNKEL (reference sequence). V lost 4 bases to trimming and J lost 9 bases, with 16 bases between them. TCR alpha and TCR beta cDNA libraries with sample barcodes and UMIs came from 5'RACE using constant-segment primers. TCRdb passed the 5' RACE reads through MiXCR, listing each CDR3 protein once. This table has 250,000 to 300,000 distinct CDR3 sequences, 15% to 20% appearing once. Sequencing used PBMCs or a T cell subset sorted from them (not recorded which). This sequence was found in a man aged 18-30 years who had mild COVID-19 (a few samples of this study predate the infection). Cell type and time point are not known. The chain employs TRBV3-1 and TRBJ1-3, with D unresolved. The CDR3: CASSPTSSQSTIYF. The CDR3 DNA follows: TGTGCCAGCAGCCCGACATCGTCGCAAAGCACCATATATTTT.